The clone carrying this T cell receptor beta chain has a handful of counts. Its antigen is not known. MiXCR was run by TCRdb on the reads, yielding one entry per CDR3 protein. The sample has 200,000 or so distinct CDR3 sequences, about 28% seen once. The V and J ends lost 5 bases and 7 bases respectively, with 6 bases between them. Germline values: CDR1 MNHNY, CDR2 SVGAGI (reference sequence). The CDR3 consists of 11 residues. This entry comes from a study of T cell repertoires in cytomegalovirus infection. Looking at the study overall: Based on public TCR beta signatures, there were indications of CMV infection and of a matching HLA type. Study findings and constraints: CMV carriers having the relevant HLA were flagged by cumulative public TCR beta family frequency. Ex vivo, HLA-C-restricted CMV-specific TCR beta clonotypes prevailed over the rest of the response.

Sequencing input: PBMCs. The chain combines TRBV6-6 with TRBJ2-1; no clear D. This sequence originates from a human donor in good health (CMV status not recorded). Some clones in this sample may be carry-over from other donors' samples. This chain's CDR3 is CASSRENEQFF. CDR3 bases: TGTGCCAGCAGTCGAGAGAATGAGCAGTTCTTC.